These T cell receptor beta chains were read from a single sample in a study of shared clonotypes between healthy human individuals. Sequencing used immunoSEQ multiplex PCR; TCRdb keeps in-frame clones, though not all of them. The sample records over a million clones, 65% to 80% being singletons. Sequencing was done on a sample of memory CD4+ T cells sorted from blood. These receptors were collected from a man aged 18 to 29 in good health. The CDR3 runs from the conserved cysteine through the conserved F or W. The order of the fields is CDR3 protein, CDR3 DNA, V gene, J gene, D gene, clone size. D genes are given only for firm matches. Clone size appears in some rows only: once, few, many, or a class for an expanded clone.

CAWSPGLDNEQFF	TGTGCCTGGAGCCCAGGCTTGGACAATGAGCAGTTCTTC	TRBV30	TRBJ2-1	.	.
CAISVGAGNTGELFF	TGTGCCATCAGTGTCGGGGCGGGGAACACCGGGGAGCTGTTTTTT	TRBV10-3	TRBJ2-2	.	.
CASSLSPNYGYTF	TGTGCCAGCAGTTTAAGCCCAAACTATGGCTACACCTTC	TRBV28	TRBJ1-2	.	.
CASSFVQEFEGTNEKLFF	TGTGCCAGCAGTTTTGTACAGGAATTCGAAGGAACTAATGAAAAACTGTTTTTT	TRBV27	TRBJ1-4	.	.
CASSSHSTGTPYEQYF	TGTGCCAGCAGTTCCCACTCGACAGGGACTCCCTACGAGCAGTACTTC	TRBV6-5	TRBJ2-7	.	.
CASSVVQKNTGELFF	TGTGCCAGCAGCGTAGTCCAGAAGAACACCGGGGAGCTGTTTTTT	TRBV9	TRBJ2-2	.	.
CASTRAVLGGELFF	TGTGCCAGCACCCGAGCGGTGCTGGGCGGGGAGCTGTTTTTT	TRBV7-9	TRBJ2-2	.	once
CASSLSRRGNEQYF	TGTGCCAGCAGTTTATCCAGGCGGGGTAACGAGCAGTACTTC	TRBV28	TRBJ2-7	.	.
CASSAGERGVGGYTF	TGTGCCAGCAGTGCAGGGGAAAGGGGGGTCGGTGGCTACACCTTC	TRBV2	TRBJ1-2	.	.
CAISEGQSNSPLHF	TGTGCCATCAGTGAGGGACAGTCTAATTCACCCCTCCACTTT	TRBV10-3	TRBJ1-6	.	.
CSVGWGGNIQYF	TGCAGCGTCGGATGGGGGGGAAACATTCAGTACTTC	TRBV29-1	TRBJ2-4	TRBD2	many
CASSFQGHSEKLFF	TGTGCCAGCAGTTTCCAGGGCCATAGTGAAAAACTGTTTTTT	TRBV28	TRBJ1-4	.	.
CATSAGANTGELFF	TGTGCCACCTCTGCGGGGGCGAACACCGGGGAGCTGTTTTTT	TRBV9	TRBJ2-2	TRBD2	.
CASSSYREANYGYTF	TGTGCCAGCAGCTCGTACAGGGAAGCTAACTATGGCTACACCTTC	TRBV5-4	TRBJ1-2	.	.
CASSLARAGGLYNEQFF	TGTGCCAGCAGCTTAGCGCGGGCAGGGGGACTTTACAATGAGCAGTTCTTC	TRBV7-8	TRBJ2-1	.	.
CASSYPGQGGTGELFF	TGTGCCAGCAGCTATCCGGGACAGGGGGGAACCGGGGAGCTGTTTTTT	TRBV5-8	TRBJ2-2	TRBD1	few
CASRLSKGGQPQHF	TGTGCCAGCAGGTTATCCAAGGGGGGTCAGCCCCAGCATTTT	TRBV28	TRBJ1-5	.	.
CAGATNEKLFF	TGTGCCGGGGCCACTAATGAAAAACTGTTTTTT	TRBV2	TRBJ1-4	.	.
CASSSGTSGPTGELFF	TGCGCCAGCAGCTCAGGGACTAGCGGGCCTACCGGGGAGCTGTTTTTT	TRBV5-1	TRBJ2-2	TRBD2	.
CASSFVRSGNTIYF	TGTGCCAGCAGCTTTGTCCGCTCTGGAAACACCATATATTTT	TRBV11-2	TRBJ1-3	.	.
CASSAGLADYEQYF	TGTGCCAGCAGCGCCGGACTAGCGGACTACGAGCAGTACTTC	TRBV7-9	TRBJ2-7	TRBD2	.
CASSSPGRGNEQYF	TGTGCCAGCAGTTCGCCAGGGAGGGGAAACGAGCAGTACTTC	TRBV28	TRBJ2-7	TRBD2	.
CASSPPRGQGMTTYEQYF	TGTGCCAGCTCACCACCGCGGGGACAGGGTATGACGACCTACGAGCAGTACTTC	TRBV18	TRBJ2-7	TRBD1	.
CASSGPGPEQYF	TGTGCCAGCAGTGGTCCGGGCCCCGAGCAGTACTTC	TRBV6-6	TRBJ2-7	.	.
CASTVDRSNEKLFF	TGTGCCAGCACCGTGGACAGAAGTAATGAAAAACTGTTTTTT	TRBV2	TRBJ1-4	.	.
CASSRISGAFNYGYTF	TGTGCCAGCAGCCGTATCTCCGGGGCGTTTAACTATGGCTACACCTTC	TRBV14	TRBJ1-2	.	.
CASIPGAVSYNEQFF	TGTGCCAGCATCCCCGGGGCCGTCTCCTACAATGAGCAGTTCTTC	TRBV28	TRBJ2-1	.	.
CASSPLSGGAPEAFF	TGTGCCAGCAGTCCCCTGTCGGGGGGGGCGCCTGAAGCTTTCTTT	TRBV27	TRBJ1-1	.	.
CASSSGQRNTEAFF	TGTGCCAGCAGTTCCGGACAGCGGAACACTGAAGCTTTCTTT	TRBV7-2	TRBJ1-1	.	few
CASSATAMNQPQHF	TGCGCCAGCAGCGCGACAGCCATGAATCAGCCCCAGCATTTT	TRBV5-1	TRBJ1-5	.	once
CASSVVPGREQYF	TGTGCCAGCAGCGTAGTCCCCGGGAGGGAGCAGTACTTC	TRBV9	TRBJ2-7	TRBD2	.
CASSDPRQGQNSNQPQHF	TGTGCCAGCAGCGATCCCCGACAGGGGCAAAATAGCAATCAGCCCCAGCATTTT	TRBV7-3	TRBJ1-5	TRBD1	.
CASSQGGNEQFF	TGCGCCAGCAGCCAAGGGGGGAATGAGCAGTTCTTC	TRBV4-3	TRBJ2-1	.	.
CASSPGMGVSYNEQFF	TGTGCCAGCAGCCCAGGGATGGGAGTCTCCTACAATGAGCAGTTCTTC	TRBV7-2	TRBJ2-1	.	.
CASKLGGGPQETQYF	TGCGCCAGCAAATTGGGCGGGGGCCCACAAGAGACCCAGTACTTC	TRBV5-1	TRBJ2-5	.	once
CASSLGSGRGRNSPLHF	TGTGCCAGCAGCTTGGGGTCCGGACGGGGAAGGAATTCACCCCTCCACTTT	TRBV5-6	TRBJ1-6	.	once
CASSLKWGGSYEQYF	TGTGCCAGCAGTTTAAAATGGGGGGGCTCCTACGAGCAGTACTTC	TRBV27	TRBJ2-7	TRBD2	.
CATFPDSSNEKLFF	TGCGCCACGTTTCCGGACAGCAGTAATGAAAAACTGTTTTTT	TRBV23-1	TRBJ1-4	.	few
CASSLSGSPLHF	TGTGCCAGCAGCTTAAGTGGTTCACCCCTCCACTTT	TRBV7-9	TRBJ1-6	.	many
CASSQQGGGGQPQHF	TGTGCCAGCAGCCAACAGGGGGGTGGGGGTCAGCCCCAGCATTTT	TRBV6-5	TRBJ1-5	TRBD1	.
CASSLPGTGLNTEAFF	TGTGCCAGCAGCTTGCCCGGGACAGGATTGAACACTGAAGCTTTCTTT	TRBV5-4	TRBJ1-1	TRBD1	.
CASSLVSSGTDTQYF	TGTGCCAGCAGCTTAGTTTCTAGCGGCACAGATACGCAGTATTTT	TRBV7-2	TRBJ2-3	.	.
CASSLALAGIGGYTF	TGTGCCAGCAGCTTAGCGTTGGCAGGGATCGGTGGCTACACCTTC	TRBV7-2	TRBJ1-2	.	few
CASSLVFGGGPQETQYF	TGCGCCAGCAGCTTGGTGTTTGGCGGGGGGCCCCAAGAGACCCAGTACTTC	TRBV5-1	TRBJ2-5	TRBD2	once
CASSLERGVDTQYF	TGCGCCAGCAGCTTGGAACGGGGCGTAGATACGCAGTATTTT	TRBV5-1	TRBJ2-3	.	.
CASILFGGPGGELFF	TGTGCCAGCATTCTTTTTGGGGGGCCTGGCGGGGAGCTGTTTTTT	TRBV6-1	TRBJ2-2	.	.
CASLGGGTYEQYF	TGTGCCAGCCTGGGAGGGGGGACCTACGAGCAGTACTTC	TRBV25-1	TRBJ2-7	.	.
CASATGTENTEAFF	TGCGCCAGCGCGACCGGGACGGAGAACACTGAAGCTTTCTTT	TRBV5-1	TRBJ1-1	.	.
CASSQGHGITNEKLFF	TGTGCCAGCAGCCAGGGACACGGAATAACTAATGAAAAACTGTTTTTT	TRBV7-9	TRBJ1-4	.	.
CASRPDRGHEQYF	TGTGCCAGCAGACCGGACAGGGGCCACGAGCAGTACTTC	TRBV2	TRBJ2-7	TRBD1	once
CASSPRQGTNTEAFF	TGTGCCAGCAGCCCTCGACAGGGGACGAACACTGAAGCTTTCTTT	TRBV2	TRBJ1-1	TRBD1	.
CASSFPGLSGNQPQHF	TGTGCCAGCAGTTTCCCAGGCCTTTCGGGCAATCAGCCCCAGCATTTT	TRBV27	TRBJ1-5	.	.
CASSLVGGTGETQYF	TGCGCCAGCAGCTTGGTCGGGGGTACGGGGGAGACCCAGTACTTC	TRBV5-1	TRBJ2-5	.	.